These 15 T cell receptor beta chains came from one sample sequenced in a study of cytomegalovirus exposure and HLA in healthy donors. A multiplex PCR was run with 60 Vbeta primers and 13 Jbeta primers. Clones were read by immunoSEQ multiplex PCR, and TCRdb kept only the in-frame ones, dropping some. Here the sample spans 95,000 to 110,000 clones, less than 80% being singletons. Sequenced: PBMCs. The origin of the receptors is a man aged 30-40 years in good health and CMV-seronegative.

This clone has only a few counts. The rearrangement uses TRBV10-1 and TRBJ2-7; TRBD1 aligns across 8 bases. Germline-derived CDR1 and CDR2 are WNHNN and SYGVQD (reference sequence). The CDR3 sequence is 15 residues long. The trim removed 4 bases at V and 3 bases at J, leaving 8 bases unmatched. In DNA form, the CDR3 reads TGCGCCAGCAGTGGATTGGCAGGGGGCCTCTACGAGCAGTACTTC. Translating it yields CASSGLAGGLYEQYF.

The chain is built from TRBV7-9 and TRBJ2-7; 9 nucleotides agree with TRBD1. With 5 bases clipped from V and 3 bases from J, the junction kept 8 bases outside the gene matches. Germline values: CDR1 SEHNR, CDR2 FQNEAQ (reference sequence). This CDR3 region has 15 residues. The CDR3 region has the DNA TGTGCCAGCAGCGCGCCCGGGACAGGGCTCTACGAGCAGTACTTC. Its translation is CASSAPGTGLYEQYF.

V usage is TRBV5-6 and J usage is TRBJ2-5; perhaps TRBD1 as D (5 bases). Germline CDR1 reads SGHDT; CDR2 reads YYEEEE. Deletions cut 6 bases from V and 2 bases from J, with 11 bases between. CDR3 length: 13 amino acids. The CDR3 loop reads CASTRTLQETQYF. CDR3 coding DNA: TGTGCCAGCACCCGGACACTGCAAGAGACCCAGTACTTC.

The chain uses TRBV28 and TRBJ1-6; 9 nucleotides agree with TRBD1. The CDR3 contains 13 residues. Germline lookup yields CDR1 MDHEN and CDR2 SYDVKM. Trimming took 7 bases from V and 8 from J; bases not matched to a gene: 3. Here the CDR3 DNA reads TGTGCCAGCATCCGGACAGGGGATTCACCCCTCCACTTT. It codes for CASIRTGDSPLHF.

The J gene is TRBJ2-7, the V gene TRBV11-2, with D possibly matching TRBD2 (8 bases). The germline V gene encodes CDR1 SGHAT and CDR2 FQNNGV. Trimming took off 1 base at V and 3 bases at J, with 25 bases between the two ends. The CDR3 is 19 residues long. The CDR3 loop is CASSLASRRGLAGIYEQYF. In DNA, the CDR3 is TGTGCCAGCAGCTTAGCTTCACGAAGGGGGCTAGCGGGTATCTACGAGCAGTACTTC.

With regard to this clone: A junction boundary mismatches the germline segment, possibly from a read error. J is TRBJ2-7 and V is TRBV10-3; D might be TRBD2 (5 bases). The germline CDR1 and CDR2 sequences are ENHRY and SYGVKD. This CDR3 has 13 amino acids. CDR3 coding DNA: TGTGCCACCGGAACCGGGAACTCCGACGAGCAGTACTTC. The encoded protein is CATGTGNSDEQYF.

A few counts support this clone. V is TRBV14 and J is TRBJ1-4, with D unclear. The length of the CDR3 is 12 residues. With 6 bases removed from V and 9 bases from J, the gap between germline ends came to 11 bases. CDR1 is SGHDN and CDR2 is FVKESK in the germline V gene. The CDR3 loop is CASSYAGKKLFF. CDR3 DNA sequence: TGTGCCAGCAGTTACGCGGGAAAAAAACTGTTTTTT.

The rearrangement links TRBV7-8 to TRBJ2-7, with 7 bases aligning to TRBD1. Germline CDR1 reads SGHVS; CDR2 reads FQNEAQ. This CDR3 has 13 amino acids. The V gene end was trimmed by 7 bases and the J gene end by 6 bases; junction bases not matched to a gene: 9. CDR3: CASTADRVGEQYF. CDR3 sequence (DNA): TGTGCCAGCACCGCCGACAGGGTGGGCGAGCAGTACTTC.

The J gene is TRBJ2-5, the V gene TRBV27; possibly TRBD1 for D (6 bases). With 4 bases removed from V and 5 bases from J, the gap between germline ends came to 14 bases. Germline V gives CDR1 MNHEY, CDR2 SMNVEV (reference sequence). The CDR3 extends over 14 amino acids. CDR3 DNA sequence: TGTGCCAGCAGTTCAAGCGGAAGGGGGGAGACCCAGTACTTC. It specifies CASSSSGRGETQYF.

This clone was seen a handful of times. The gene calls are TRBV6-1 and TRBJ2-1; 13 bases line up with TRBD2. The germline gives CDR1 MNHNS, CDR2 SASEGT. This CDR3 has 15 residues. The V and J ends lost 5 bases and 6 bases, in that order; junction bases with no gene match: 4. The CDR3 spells CASSSLAGGPNEQFF. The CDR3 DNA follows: TGTGCCAGCAGTTCACTAGCGGGAGGGCCCAATGAGCAGTTCTTC.

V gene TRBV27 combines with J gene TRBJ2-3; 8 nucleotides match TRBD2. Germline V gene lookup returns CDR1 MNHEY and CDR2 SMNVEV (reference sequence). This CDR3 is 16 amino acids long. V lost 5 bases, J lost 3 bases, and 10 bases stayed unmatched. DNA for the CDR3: TGTGCCAGCAGTGAGGCGGGAGGACCCCCTACAGATACGCAGTATTTT. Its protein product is CASSEAGGPPTDTQYF.

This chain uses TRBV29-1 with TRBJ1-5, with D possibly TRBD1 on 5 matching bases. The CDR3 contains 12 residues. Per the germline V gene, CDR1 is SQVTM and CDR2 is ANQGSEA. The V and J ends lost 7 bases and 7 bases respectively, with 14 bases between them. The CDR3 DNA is TGCAGCGCCGGTAGTCGGGGGCAGCCCCAGCATTTT. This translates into CSAGSRGQPQHF.

CDR3 residues: CASSGGGANYGYTF. As DNA, the CDR3 is TGTGCCAGCAGTGGAGGGGGGGCAAACTATGGCTACACCTTC. V and J are TRBV2 and TRBJ1-2, with D possibly being TRBD1 (6 bases). Germline CDR1 reads SNHLY; CDR2 reads FYNNEI. This CDR3 spans 14 amino acids. Between the trimmed V and J ends, which lost 4 bases and 2 bases, there was a span of 11 bases.

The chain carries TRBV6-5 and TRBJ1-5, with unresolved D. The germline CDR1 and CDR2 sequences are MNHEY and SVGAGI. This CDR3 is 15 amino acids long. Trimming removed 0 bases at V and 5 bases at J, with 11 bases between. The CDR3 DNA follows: TGTGCCAGCAGTTACTCTCTGACATCAGATCAGCCCCAGCATTTT. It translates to CASSYSLTSDQPQHF.

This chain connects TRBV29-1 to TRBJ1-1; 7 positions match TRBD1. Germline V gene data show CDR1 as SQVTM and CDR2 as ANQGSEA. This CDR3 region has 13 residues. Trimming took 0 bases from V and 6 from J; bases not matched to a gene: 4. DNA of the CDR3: TGCAGCGTTGAAGAGGAGGGACAGCCTGAAGCTTTCTTT. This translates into CSVEEEGQPEAFF.